One sample yielded the 18 T cell receptor beta chains listed below, sequenced in a study of blood T cells in healthy people across ages (dated by TCRdb to about 2015). The library was prepared using 5' RACE. The run used an Illumina HiSeq 2500. A second roughly 7 to 12 cycle PCR used a sample-barcoded 5' primer and a J-beta primer mix. TCRdb itself trimmed the public reads at Q25 with fastp, ran MiXCR and retained productive beta chains. Each CDR3 protein appears once, grouped with its most common genes and DNA. The sample profile shows about 640,000 distinct CDR3 sequences; around 54% of them were found once. Clones ranked in the top ten supply 30% to 45% of the sample. Sequenced material: blood. These TCRs come from a man in his sixties in good health.

This clonotype was seen only a few times. The V and J genes are TRBV20-1 and TRBJ2-7; the D gene could be TRBD1 or TRBD2 (6 bases each). The CDR3 is made up of 17 amino acids. Germline V gene sequence: CDR1 DFQATT, CDR2 SNEGSKA (reference sequence). V was pared by 1 base and J by 1 base, with 20 bases between. Written as DNA, the CDR3 is TGCAGTGCTAGAGCGGGGGCGAGTTCTTTTGGTTCCTACGAGCAGTACTTC. Translating it yields CSARAGASSFGSYEQYF.

The J gene is TRBJ1-4, the V gene TRBV4-2, with D uncertain. CDR1 LGHNA and CDR2 YNFKEQ come from the germline V gene. V shed 1 base and J shed 8 bases, with 20 bases lying between them. The CDR3 is made up of 17 amino acids. In nucleotides, the CDR3 is TGTGCCAGCAGCCAAGCCGAGAGACGGGGTACGGACGAAAAACTGTTTTTT. This codes for CASSQAERRGTDEKLFF.

The CDR3 bases are TGCAGTGCTAGAGTACAGGTAGACACTGAAGCTTTCTTT. It is translated as CSARVQVDTEAFF. The gene calls are TRBV20-1 and TRBJ1-1, with a weak D call TRBD1 (5 bases). This CDR3 has 13 amino acids. Germline-derived CDR1 and CDR2 are DFQATT and SNEGSKA (reference sequence). With 1 base removed from V and 3 bases from J, the gap between germline ends came to 9 bases.

CDR3 loop: CATVSGDSPLHF. CDR3 bases: TGTGCCACCGTGTCGGGCGATTCACCCCTCCACTTT. The V gene is TRBV28, the J gene TRBJ1-6; D gene uncertain. V gave up 10 bases and J gave up 8 bases, with 12 bases separating them. This CDR3 has 12 amino acids. Germline-derived CDR1 and CDR2 are MDHEN and SYDVKM.

The chain joins TRBV10-3 to TRBJ2-1, with D perhaps matching TRBD2 (6 bases). In germline, CDR1 is ENHRY, CDR2 SYGVKD. Trimming shortened V by 0 bases and J by 4 bases, and 13 bases separated the two germline ends. This CDR3 has 16 residues. DNA of the CDR3: TGTGCCATCAGTGAGTCGGGAGGTGGTATTTACAATGAGCAGTTCTTC. This encodes CAISESGGGIYNEQFF.

This clonotype occurred a few times. V is TRBV29-1 and J is TRBJ2-3; no clear D gene. The CDR3 has 12 amino acids. Trimming pared 6 bases from V and 3 bases from J, leaving 10 bases between. Germline CDR1 SQVTM, CDR2 ANQGSEA. The CDR3 DNA reads TGCAGCGTCCGAGCTGAGACAGATACGCAGTATTTT. This codes for CSVRAETDTQYF.

The V gene is TRBV5-1, the J gene TRBJ1-2; D is ambiguous. The CDR3 totals 14 residues. Germline V lookup: CDR1 SGHRS, CDR2 YFSETQ. Trimming cost V 2 bases and J 0 bases, with 8 bases left between them. In DNA form, the CDR3 reads TGCGCCAGCAGCTTTGCGTCCTCTAACTATGGCTACACCTTC. Amino acid sequence: CASSFASSNYGYTF.

The J gene is TRBJ2-2, the V gene TRBV7-2, with D possibly being TRBD2 (5 bases). Germline CDR1 reads SGHTA; CDR2 reads FQGNSA. V lost 2 bases and J 6 bases, leaving 13 bases between the germline ends. CDR3 size: 15 residues. Here the CDR3 reads CASSLWLTGSGELFF. The CDR3 coding sequence is TGTGCCAGCAGCTTATGGTTGACGGGGTCCGGGGAGCTGTTTTTT. The full variable domain, completed using reference TRBV7-2 and TRBJ2-2, is GAGVSQSPSNKVTEKGKDVELRCDPISGHTALYWYRQSLGQGLEFLIYFQGNSAPDKSGLPSDRFSAERTGGSVSTLTIQRTQQEDSAVYLCASSLWLTGSGELFFGEGSRLTVL.

The chain couples TRBV7-9 to TRBJ2-3; D tentatively fits TRBD1 or TRBD2 (5 bases each). Trimming shortened V by 1 base and J by 5 bases, and 13 bases separated the two germline ends. CDR1 and CDR2 from the germline V gene are SEHNR and FQNEAQ (reference sequence). This CDR3 region has 15 residues. The CDR3 loop reads CASSLVTAVEDTQYF. The DNA of the CDR3 is TGTGCCAGCAGCTTAGTGACAGCGGTGGAAGATACGCAGTATTTT.

The V and J genes are TRBV3-1 and TRBJ2-5; D gene unclear. Germline values: CDR1 LGHDT, CDR2 YNNKEL (reference sequence). This CDR3 comprises 14 residues. Deletions cut 0 bases from V and 5 bases from J, with 10 bases between. CDR3 in DNA: TGTGCCAGCAGCCAAGAGGCCGTCGCCGAGACCCAGTACTTC. Translated: CASSQEAVAETQYF.

V is TRBV7-9 and J is TRBJ2-1; 7 bases map to TRBD2. Trimming cost V 1 base and J 6 bases; bases outside gene matches: 9. Germline V gives CDR1 SEHNR, CDR2 FQNEAQ (reference sequence). CDR3 length: 16 amino acids. The CDR3: CASSLVGGGNVNEQFF. The CDR3 DNA sequence: TGTGCCAGCAGCTTAGTGGGCGGGGGTAATGTCAATGAGCAGTTCTTC.

The V and J genes are TRBV24-1 and TRBJ2-5; 8 bases line up with TRBD1. V lost 4 bases and J lost 5; bases outside the gene matches: 8. The CDR3 spans 15 residues. CDR1 is KGHDR, CDR2 SFDVKD, per germline. This CDR3 is CATSEQGAGKETQYF. The CDR3, as DNA: TGTGCCACCAGTGAGCAGGGGGCGGGTAAGGAGACCCAGTACTTC.

This clonotype has only a few counts. The chain uses TRBV12-3 or TRBV12-4 and TRBJ2-4; TRBD1 agrees at 11 bases. The CDR3 has 16 amino acids. V shed 6 bases, J shed 4 bases, and the junction held 8 bases outside the gene matches. The DNA for the CDR3 is TGTGCCAGCAGACCCTCCGGGACAGGGGGAAAAAACATTCAGTACTTC. Translating it yields CASRPSGTGGKNIQYF.

The chain uses TRBV7-2 and TRBJ2-5; 14 nucleotides agree with TRBD2. The length of the CDR3 is 15 residues. Germline V gene data show CDR1 as SGHTA and CDR2 as FQGNSA. V lost 6 bases and J lost 11; bases outside the gene matches: 11. Here the CDR3 reads CASRRLAGGLDEQYF. DNA of the CDR3: TGTGCCAGCAGACGACTAGCGGGGGGGTTGGATGAGCAGTACTTC.

With regard to this clonotype: A read error may be the cause here, since a much bigger clone is one base away. The chain uses TRBV7-9 and TRBJ2-1; 10 nucleotides agree with TRBD1. Germline CDR1 and CDR2: SEHNR and FQNEAQ (reference sequence). Unmatched junction bases numbered 8, after V lost 6 bases and J lost 9 bases. CDR3 length: 14 residues. The CDR3 nucleotides read TGTGCCAGCAGGTCAGGGACAGGGGAGGGTGAGCAGTTCTTC. It codes for CASRSGTGEGEQFF.

The sample holds a few counts of this clonotype. The rearrangement uses TRBV6-5 and TRBJ2-4; perhaps D is TRBD1 or TRBD2 (7 bases each). This CDR3 region has 15 residues. The V gene lost 6 bases and the J gene lost 3 bases, with 15 bases spanning the gap. From germline, CDR1 is MNHEY and CDR2 SVGAGI. The CDR3 DNA sequence: TGTGCCAGCAGCAGGGGGGGGCAGGTCAAAAACATTCAGTACTTC. Its translation is CASSRGGQVKNIQYF.

Here the CDR3 reads CASSLVAAAETQYF. The DNA for the CDR3 is TGTGCCAGCAGCTTAGTAGCTGCGGCGGAGACCCAGTACTTC. The chain recombines TRBV7-9 with TRBJ2-5; D remains ambiguous. Per the germline V gene, CDR1 is SEHNR and CDR2 is FQNEAQ (reference sequence). V dropped 1 base and J dropped 5 bases, with 11 bases sitting between them. The CDR3 consists of 14 residues.

V and J are TRBV5-5 and TRBJ2-4; TRBD1 is a possible D gene (6 bases). The CDR3 sequence is 17 residues long. V lost 0 bases, J lost 1 base, and 14 bases lay in between. CDR1 is SGHKS and CDR2 is YYEKEE in the germline V gene (reference sequence). This CDR3 is CASSLAAGVGAKNIQYF. Here the CDR3 DNA reads TGTGCCAGCAGCTTGGCCGCAGGGGTGGGGGCCAAAAACATTCAGTACTTC.